The rows below give T cell receptor beta chains drawn from one sample of a study of spatial heterogeneity in lung cancer. TCRdb itself ran the 5' RACE reads through MiXCR, one entry per CDR3 protein. The sample carries around 60,000 distinct CDR3 sequences, 7.5% to 9% recorded once. The sample in question was PBMCs, obtained at surgery. All receptors come from a female donor with early-stage non-small cell lung cancer. Each CDR3 is given with its conserved first and last residue. The order of the fields is J gene, clone size, D gene, V gene, CDR3 protein, CDR3 DNA. The D gene is left open where the match is weak. Clone size is given for some rows only: seen once, a few or many times, or a class if the clone is expanded.

>TRBJ1-5|many|TRBD1|TRBV2
CASSGDRGVRQPQHF
TGTGCCAGCAGTGGGGACAGGGGGGTCAGGCAGCCCCAGCATTTT
>TRBJ1-1|few|.|TRBV2
CASSLGNTEAFF
TGTGCCAGCAGCCTTGGGAACACTGAAGCTTTCTTT
>TRBJ1-2|many|.|TRBV20-1
CSASLDRENYGYTF
TGCAGTGCTAGTCTGGACAGAGAAAACTATGGCTACACCTTC
>TRBJ2-2|few|.|TRBV12-3/TRBV12-4
CASSLDPGRVTGELFF
TGTGCCAGCAGTCTGGACCCCGGGCGGGTCACCGGGGAGCTGTTTTTT
>TRBJ1-1|.|.|TRBV7-2
CASSLAATSEAFF
TGTGCCAGCAGCTTAGCAGCGACATCTGAAGCTTTCTTT
>TRBJ1-6|few|.|TRBV7-9
CASSSPISSYNSPLHF
TGTGCCAGCAGCTCCCCTATAAGCTCCTATAATTCACCCCTCCACTTT
>TRBJ2-3|few|TRBD2|TRBV5-1
CASSSMTSGRAAGVDTQYF
TGCGCCAGCAGCTCCATGACTAGCGGGAGGGCCGCGGGGGTGGATACGCAGTATTTT
>TRBJ2-3|many|TRBD2|TRBV29-1
CSVSGGGTDTQYF
TGCAGCGTTAGCGGGGGGGGCACAGATACGCAGTATTTT
>TRBJ2-2|many|.|TRBV12-3/TRBV12-4
CASSLDALGVTGELFF
TGTGCCAGCAGTTTAGACGCCCTGGGGGTCACCGGGGAGCTGTTTTTT
>TRBJ2-7|few|.|TRBV11-2
CASSPSGLKDEQYF
TGTGCCAGCAGCCCCTCAGGACTAAAAGACGAGCAGTACTTC
>TRBJ2-1|few|.|TRBV7-8
CASSALNPGAHNEQFF
TGTGCCAGCAGCGCCCTAAATCCCGGGGCCCACAATGAGCAGTTCTTC
>TRBJ2-2|many|.|TRBV9
CASSVGRAGELFF
TGTGCCAGCAGCGTAGGCAGGGCCGGGGAGCTGTTTTTT
>TRBJ2-6|few|.|TRBV6-4
CASSPGTGANVLTF
TGTGCCAGCAGTCCGGGGACAGGGGCCAACGTCCTGACTTTC
>TRBJ2-7|.|TRBD1|TRBV29-1
CSVVGQGVHEQYF
TGCAGCGTTGTGGGACAGGGTGTCCACGAGCAGTACTTC
>TRBJ1-5|.|.|TRBV20-1
CSARGREDQPQHF
TGCAGTGCTAGAGGCAGGGAGGATCAGCCCCAGCATTTT
>TRBJ2-7|many|TRBD1|TRBV15
CATSSDRDRGHEQYF
TGTGCCACCAGCAGCGACCGGGACAGGGGCCACGAGCAGTACTTC
>TRBJ1-1|.|.|TRBV6-5
CASIPARIMNTEAFF
TGTGCCAGCATCCCGGCTAGGATAATGAACACTGAAGCTTTCTTT
>TRBJ2-5|many|.|TRBV19
CASSPTSTETQYF
TGTGCCAGTAGTCCCACTAGCACGGAGACCCAGTACTTC
>TRBJ1-2|many|.|TRBV7-2
CASSLGGGANYGYTF
TGTGCCAGCAGCTTAGGAGGAGGAGCTAACTATGGCTACACCTTC
>TRBJ1-6|many|.|TRBV12-3/TRBV12-4
CASSFGGRSSPLHF
TGTGCCAGCAGTTTTGGGGGGCGAAGTTCACCCCTCCACTTT
>TRBJ1-1|many|TRBD1|TRBV10-3
CATGQGLNTEAFF
TGTGCCACCGGACAGGGTTTGAACACTGAAGCTTTCTTT
>TRBJ2-2|few|.|TRBV11-2
CASSLTGAWTGELFF
TGTGCCAGCAGCTTAACCGGGGCCTGGACCGGGGAGCTGTTTTTT
>TRBJ2-3|.|.|TRBV9
CASSPQGSTDTQYF
TGTGCCAGCAGCCCCCAGGGTAGCACAGATACGCAGTATTTT
>TRBJ2-2|few|.|TRBV7-3
CASSVGVNTGELFF
TGTGCCAGCAGCGTGGGAGTGAACACCGGGGAGCTGTTTTTT
>TRBJ2-4|.|.|TRBV3-1
CASSQEGLENIQYF
TGTGCCAGCAGCCAAGAGGGCTTGGAAAACATTCAGTACTTC
>TRBJ1-1|many|.|TRBV4-2
CASSQVTANTEAFF
TGTGCCAGCAGCCAAGTTACGGCGAACACTGAAGCTTTCTTT